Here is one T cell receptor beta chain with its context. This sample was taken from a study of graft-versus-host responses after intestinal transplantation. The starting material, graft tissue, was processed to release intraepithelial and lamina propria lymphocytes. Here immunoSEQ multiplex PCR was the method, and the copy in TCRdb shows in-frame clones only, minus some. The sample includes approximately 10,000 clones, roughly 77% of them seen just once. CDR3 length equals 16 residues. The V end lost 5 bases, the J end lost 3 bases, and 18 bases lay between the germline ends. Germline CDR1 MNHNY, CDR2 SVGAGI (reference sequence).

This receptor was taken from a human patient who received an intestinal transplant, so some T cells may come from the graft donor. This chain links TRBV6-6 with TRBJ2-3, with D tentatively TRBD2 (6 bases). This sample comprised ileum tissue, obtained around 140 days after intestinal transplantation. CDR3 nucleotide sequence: TGTGCCAGCAGTCCCATCCCCCCGGGGGAAACAGATACGCAGTATTTT. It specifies CASSPIPPGETDTQYF.